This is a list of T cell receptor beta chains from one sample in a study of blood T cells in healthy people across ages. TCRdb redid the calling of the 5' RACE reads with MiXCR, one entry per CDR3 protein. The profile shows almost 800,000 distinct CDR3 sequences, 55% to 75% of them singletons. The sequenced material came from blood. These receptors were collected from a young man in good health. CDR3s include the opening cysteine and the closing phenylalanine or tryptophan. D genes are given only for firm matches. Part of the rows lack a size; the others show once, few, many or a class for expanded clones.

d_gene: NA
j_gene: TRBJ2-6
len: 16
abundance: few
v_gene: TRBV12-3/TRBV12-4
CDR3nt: TGTGCCAGCAGTCCGACAGGTCGCTCTGGGGCCAACGTCCTGACTTTC
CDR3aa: CASSPTGRSGANVLTF

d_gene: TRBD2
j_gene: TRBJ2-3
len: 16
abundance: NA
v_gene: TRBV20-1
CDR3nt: TGCAGTGTGCGGGGTCAAGGAGCGGGGGGCACAGATACGCAGTATTTT
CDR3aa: CSVRGQGAGGTDTQYF

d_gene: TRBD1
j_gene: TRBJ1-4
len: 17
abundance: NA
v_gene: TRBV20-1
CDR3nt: TGCAGTGCTACCCAGGGGACAGGATTTGCAACTAATGAAAAACTGTTTTTT
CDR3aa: CSATQGTGFATNEKLFF

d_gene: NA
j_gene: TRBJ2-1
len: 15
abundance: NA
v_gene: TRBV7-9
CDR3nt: TGTGCCAGCAGCTTAAAGGGCCAGTACCAAGAGACCCAGTTCTTC
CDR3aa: CASSLKGQYQETQFF

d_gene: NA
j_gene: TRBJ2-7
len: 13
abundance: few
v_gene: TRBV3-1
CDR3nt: TGTGCCAGCCAGTCGGGCAGCTCCTACGAGCAGTACTTC
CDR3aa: CASQSGSSYEQYF

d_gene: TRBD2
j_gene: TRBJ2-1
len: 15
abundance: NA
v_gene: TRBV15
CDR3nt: TGTGCCATCAGCAGAGAATGGCGGGGGGACAATGAGCAGTTCTTC
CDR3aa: CAISREWRGDNEQFF

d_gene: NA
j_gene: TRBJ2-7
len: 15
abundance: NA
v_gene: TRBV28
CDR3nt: TGTGCCAGCAGGCAAAAATTCTTCAACTACTACGAGCAGTACTTC
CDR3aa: CASRQKFFNYYEQYF

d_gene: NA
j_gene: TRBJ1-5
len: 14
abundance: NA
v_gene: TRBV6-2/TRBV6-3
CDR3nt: TGTGCCAGCAGTTACTCTCAAAGCAATCAGCCCCAGCATTTT
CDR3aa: CASSYSQSNQPQHF

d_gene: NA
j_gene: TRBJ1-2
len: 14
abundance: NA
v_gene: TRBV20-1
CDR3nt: TGCAGTGCTAGAAGGGATGGGGGTTTCTATGGCTACACCTTC
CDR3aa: CSARRDGGFYGYTF

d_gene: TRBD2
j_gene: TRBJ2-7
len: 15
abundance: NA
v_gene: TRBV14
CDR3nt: TGTGCCAGCAGCCTCCGGGAGGGATTTACCTACGAGCAGTACTTC
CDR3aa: CASSLREGFTYEQYF

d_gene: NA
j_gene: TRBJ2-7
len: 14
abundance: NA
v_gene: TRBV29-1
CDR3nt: TGCAGCGTCAAGACACAAGGGGCTGCCTACGAGCAGTACTTC
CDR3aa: CSVKTQGAAYEQYF

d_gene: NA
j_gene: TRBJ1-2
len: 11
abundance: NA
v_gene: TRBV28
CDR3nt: TGTGCCCTAGGGCGAGGGCATGGCTACACCTTC
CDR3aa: CALGRGHGYTF

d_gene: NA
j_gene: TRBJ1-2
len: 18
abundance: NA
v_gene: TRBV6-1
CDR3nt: TGTGCCAGCAGGGTTGTATCGGGGGCCGAAGCTGCGAACTATGGCTACACCTTC
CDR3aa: CASRVVSGAEAANYGYTF

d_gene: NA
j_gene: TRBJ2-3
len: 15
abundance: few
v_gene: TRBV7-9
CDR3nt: TGTGCCAGCAGAGCTGGGACGGAAGGGCGGGATACGCAGTATTTT
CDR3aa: CASRAGTEGRDTQYF

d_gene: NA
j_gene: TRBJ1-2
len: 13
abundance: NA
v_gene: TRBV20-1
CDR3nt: TGCAGTGCTAGCTCGTCCGGGGGACATGGCTACACCTTC
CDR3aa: CSASSSGGHGYTF

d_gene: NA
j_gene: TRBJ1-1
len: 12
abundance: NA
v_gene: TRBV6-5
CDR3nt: TGTGCCAGCAGTTACCGGGGGGTTGAAGCTTTCTTT
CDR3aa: CASSYRGVEAFF

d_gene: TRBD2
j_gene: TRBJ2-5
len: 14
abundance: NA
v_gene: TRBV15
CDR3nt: TGTGCCACCAGCAGCTTAGCGGGTGGAGAGACCCAGTACTTC
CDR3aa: CATSSLAGGETQYF

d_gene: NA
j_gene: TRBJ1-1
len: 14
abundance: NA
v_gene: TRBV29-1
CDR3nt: TGCAGCGTCCACACACCCGGGGGGGGCGCTGAAGCTTTCTTT
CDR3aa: CSVHTPGGGAEAFF

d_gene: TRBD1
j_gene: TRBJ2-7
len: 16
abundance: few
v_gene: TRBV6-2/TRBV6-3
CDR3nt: TGTGCCAGCAGTTACTCGTTTTCAGGGGGAGCGTACGAGCAGTACTTC
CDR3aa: CASSYSFSGGAYEQYF

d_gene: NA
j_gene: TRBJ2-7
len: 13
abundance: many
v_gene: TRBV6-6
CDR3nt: TGTGCCAGCAGTCACACCCTGCGATACGAGCAGTACTTC
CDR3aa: CASSHTLRYEQYF

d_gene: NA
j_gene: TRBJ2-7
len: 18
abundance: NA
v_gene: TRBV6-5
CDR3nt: TGTGCCAGCAGTTACTCGTCGGGACCCATTAGGAGCTCCTACGAGCAGTACTTC
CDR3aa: CASSYSSGPIRSSYEQYF

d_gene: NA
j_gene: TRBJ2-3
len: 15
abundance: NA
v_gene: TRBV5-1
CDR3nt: TGCGCCAGCAGCTTGGCTGCCAGACCCACAGATACGCAGTATTTT
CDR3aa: CASSLAARPTDTQYF

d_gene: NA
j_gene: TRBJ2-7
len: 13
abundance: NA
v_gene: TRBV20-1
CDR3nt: TGCAGTGCCTACGATAGCGGAGCCTACGAGCAGTACTTC
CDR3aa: CSAYDSGAYEQYF

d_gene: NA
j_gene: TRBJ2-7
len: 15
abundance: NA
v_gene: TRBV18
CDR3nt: TGTGCCAGCTCACCACCCGGATCTCCATCCTACGAGCAGTACTTC
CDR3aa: CASSPPGSPSYEQYF

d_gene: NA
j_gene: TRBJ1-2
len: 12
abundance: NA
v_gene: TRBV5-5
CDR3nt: TGTGCCAGCAGCCCGGAGGGATTTGGCTACACCTTC
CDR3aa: CASSPEGFGYTF

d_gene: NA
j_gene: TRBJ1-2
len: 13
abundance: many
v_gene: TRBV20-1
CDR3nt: TGCAGTGTGCGCCTCGAGGTGGGGTATGGCTACACCTTC
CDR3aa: CSVRLEVGYGYTF

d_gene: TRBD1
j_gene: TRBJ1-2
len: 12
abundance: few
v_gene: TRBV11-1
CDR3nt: TGTGCCAGCAGCCGACAGGGGAATGGCTACACCTTC
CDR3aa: CASSRQGNGYTF

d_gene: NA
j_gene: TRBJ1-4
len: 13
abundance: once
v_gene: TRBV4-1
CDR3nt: TGCGCCAGCAGCCTTCGTGTTAATGAAAAACTGTTTTTT
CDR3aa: CASSLRVNEKLFF

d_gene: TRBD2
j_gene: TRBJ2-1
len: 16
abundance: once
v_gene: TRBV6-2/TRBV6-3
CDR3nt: TGTGCCAGCAGTCTTAATTCTGCGGGAGTAGGGCTTGGGCAGTTCTTC
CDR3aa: CASSLNSAGVGLGQFF

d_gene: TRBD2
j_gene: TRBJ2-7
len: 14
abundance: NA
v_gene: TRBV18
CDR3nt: TGTGCCAGCTCACCACTGGTGGGAGCGGGAGAGCAGTACTTC
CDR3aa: CASSPLVGAGEQYF

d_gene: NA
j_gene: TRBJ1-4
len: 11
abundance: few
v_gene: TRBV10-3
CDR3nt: TGTGCCATCGGAACTAATGAAAAACTGTTTTTT
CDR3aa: CAIGTNEKLFF

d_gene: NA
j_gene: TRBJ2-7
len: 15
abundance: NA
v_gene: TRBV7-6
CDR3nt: TGTGCCAGCAGTCTACGAGGGGGGCCCTACAATGAGCAGTACTTC
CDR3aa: CASSLRGGPYNEQYF

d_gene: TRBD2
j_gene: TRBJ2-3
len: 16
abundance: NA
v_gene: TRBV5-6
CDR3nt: TGTGCCAGCAGCTTTAGGACTAGCCCAGGCACAGATACGCAGTATTTT
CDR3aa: CASSFRTSPGTDTQYF

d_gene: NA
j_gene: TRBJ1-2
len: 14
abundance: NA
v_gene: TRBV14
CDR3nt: TGTGCCAGCAGCCAAGTATCTGGGTTCTATGGCTACACCTTC
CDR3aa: CASSQVSGFYGYTF

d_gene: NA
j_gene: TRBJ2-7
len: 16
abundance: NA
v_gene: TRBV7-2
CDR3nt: TGTGCCAGCAGCTTAGAAGTGACAAATCCTTACAATGAGCAGTACTTC
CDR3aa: CASSLEVTNPYNEQYF

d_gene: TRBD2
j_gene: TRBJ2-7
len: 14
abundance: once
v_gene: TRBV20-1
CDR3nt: TGCAGTGGGTCTAGCGGGAGTCGCCCCTACGAGCAGTACTTC
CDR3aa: CSGSSGSRPYEQYF

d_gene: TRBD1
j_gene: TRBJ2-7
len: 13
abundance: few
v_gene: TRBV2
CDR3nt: TGTGCCAGCAGTGGGACAGGCTACAATGAGCAGTACTTC
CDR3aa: CASSGTGYNEQYF

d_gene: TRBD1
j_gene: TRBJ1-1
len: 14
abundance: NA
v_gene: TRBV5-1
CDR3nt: TGCGCCAGTGGACAGGGCGGTGGAGAGACTGAAGCTTTCTTT
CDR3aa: CASGQGGGETEAFF

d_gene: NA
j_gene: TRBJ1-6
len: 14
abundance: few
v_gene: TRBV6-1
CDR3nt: TGTGCCAGCAGTGAATGGGGAGTGTATTCACCCCTCCACTTT
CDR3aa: CASSEWGVYSPLHF

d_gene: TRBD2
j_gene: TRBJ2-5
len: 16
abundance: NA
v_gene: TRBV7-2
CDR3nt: TGTGCCAGCAGCTGGGACCGGACTAGCGCGAAAGAGACCCAGTACTTC
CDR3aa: CASSWDRTSAKETQYF

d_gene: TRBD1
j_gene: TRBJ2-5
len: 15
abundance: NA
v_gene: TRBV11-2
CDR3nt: TGTGCCAGCAGCACTCGGGACAGGGACATAGAGACCCAGTACTTC
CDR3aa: CASSTRDRDIETQYF

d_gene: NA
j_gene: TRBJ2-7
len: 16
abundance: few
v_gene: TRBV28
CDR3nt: TGTGCCAGCAAGGGTAGTAGTCTTATACTGTCCTACGAGCAGTACTTC
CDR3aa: CASKGSSLILSYEQYF

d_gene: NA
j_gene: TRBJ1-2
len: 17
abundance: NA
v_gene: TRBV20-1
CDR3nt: TGCAGTGCTAGAGATCGGGACTCAATTTCCGGGGACTATGGCTACACCTTC
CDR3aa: CSARDRDSISGDYGYTF

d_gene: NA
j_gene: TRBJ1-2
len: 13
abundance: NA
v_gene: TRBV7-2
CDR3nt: TGTGCCAGCAGCCCTATCGGGGGCTATGGCTACACCTTC
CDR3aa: CASSPIGGYGYTF

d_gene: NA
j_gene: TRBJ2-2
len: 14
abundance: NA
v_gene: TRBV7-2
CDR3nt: TGTGCCAGCAACAGCGCCGTTCTCACCGGGGAGCTGTTTTTT
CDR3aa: CASNSAVLTGELFF

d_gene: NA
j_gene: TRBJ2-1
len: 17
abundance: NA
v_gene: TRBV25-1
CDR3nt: TGTGCCAGCAGTGAACCTCTTAGATCCGGGACATTCCGTGAGCAGTTCTTC
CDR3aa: CASSEPLRSGTFREQFF

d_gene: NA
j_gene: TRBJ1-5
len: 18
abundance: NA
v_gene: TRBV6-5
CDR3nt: TGTGCCAGCAGTTACGGGGGGAGGCCGCCCTACCTCAATCAGCCCCAGCATTTT
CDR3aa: CASSYGGRPPYLNQPQHF

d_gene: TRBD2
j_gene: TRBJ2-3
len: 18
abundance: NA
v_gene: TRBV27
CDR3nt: TGTGCCAGCAGTACAGGACCCCCCACTAGCGGTACACAGGATACGCAGTATTTT
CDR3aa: CASSTGPPTSGTQDTQYF

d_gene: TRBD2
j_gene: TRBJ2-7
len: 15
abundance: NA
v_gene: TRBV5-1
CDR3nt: TGCGCCAGCAGCCCCGGGGTAGCGGGGTACTACGAGCAGTACTTC
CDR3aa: CASSPGVAGYYEQYF

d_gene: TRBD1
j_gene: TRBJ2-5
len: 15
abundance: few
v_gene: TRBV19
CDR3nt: TGTGCCAGTACGGACCGGAGACAGGGGTTAGAGACCCAGTACTTC
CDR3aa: CASTDRRQGLETQYF

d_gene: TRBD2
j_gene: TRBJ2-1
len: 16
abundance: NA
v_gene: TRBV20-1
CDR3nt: TGCAGTGCTAGTTCCCCAACTAGCGGAGGGACGGATGAGCAGTTCTTC
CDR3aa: CSASSPTSGGTDEQFF